Here is one T cell receptor (beta chain) with its context. Per the original data handling: For nucleated cells, counts were estimated from reference gene primer amplification. Measured with immunoSEQ multiplex PCR; TCRdb has only the in-frame clones, and not every one. The V and J calls and the clone size are those of that table, but D and trimming were determined from the DNA. The sample lists about 230,000 clones, 84% occurring once. The data were obtained in a study of blood T cell repertoires in COVID-19. Study in general: Donors in the United States, Italy and Spain gave samples during acute or convalescent COVID-19. The analysed material was cDNA or gDNA that came from T cells, B-cell-depleted T cells, or PBMCs.

The CDR3 covers 14 residues. Trimming shortened V by 1 base and J by 7 bases, and 8 bases separated the two germline ends. Germline assignment: CDR1 LGHDT and CDR2 YNNKEL (reference sequence). This receptor was taken from a woman between 35 and 50 years old who had recovered from COVID-19. This chain uses TRBV3-1 (or the pseudogene TRBV3-2) with TRBJ1-6; tentative D call: TRBD1 (6 bases). Sequenced: peripheral blood. The CDR3 reads CASSQGTENSPLHF. CDR3 nucleotide sequence: TGTGCCAGCAGCCAAGGGACAGAAAATTCACCCCTCCACTTT.